Presented here are 13 T cell receptor beta chains from one specimen sequenced in a study of T cell responses to AZD1222 COVID-19 vaccine. Data came from immunoSEQ multiplex PCR; TCRdb stores just in-frame clones and leaves some out. The table records approximately 89,000 clones, around 84% of them present only once. The source material was peripheral blood, sampled 28 days after the second AZD1222 dose. These receptors came from an adult who received the AZD1222 COVID-19 vaccine.

The chain combines TRBV19 with TRBJ1-5; D is unclear. This CDR3 has 15 amino acids. V lost 3 bases, J lost 0 bases, and 9 bases lay in between. The germline V gene encodes CDR1 LNHDA and CDR2 SQIVND (reference sequence). CDR3 loop: CASSIVAYSNQPQHF. In nucleotides, the CDR3 is TGTGCCAGTAGTATCGTAGCCTATAGCAATCAGCCCCAGCATTTT.

The CDR3 loop reads CASSLNRVGPDTQYF. The DNA of the CDR3 is TGTGCCAGCAGCTTAAATCGGGTGGGTCCAGATACGCAGTATTTT. The chain links TRBV7-2 to TRBJ2-3; D call uncertain. Trimming took 2 bases from V and 4 from J, leaving 13 bases between them. Germline lookup yields CDR1 SGHTA and CDR2 FQGNSA. The CDR3 runs 15 residues. Looking up the rest from reference TRBV7-2 and TRBJ2-3 gives the full variable domain: GAGVSQSPSNKVTEKGKDVELRCDPISGHTALYWYRQSLGQGLEFLIYFQGNSAPDKSGLPSDRFSAERTGGSVSTLTIQRTQQEDSAVYLCASSLNRVGPDTQYFGPGTRLTVL.

CDR3 protein: CASNNRGTSGDAAKNIQYF. The CDR3 DNA reads as TGTGCCAGCAACAACCGAGGGACTAGCGGGGATGCGGCCAAAAACATTCAGTACTTC. The chain employs TRBV7-8 and TRBJ2-4; 13 bases are a match to TRBD2. V shed 7 bases, J shed 1 base, and the junction held 13 bases outside the gene matches. The germline V gene has CDR1 SGHVS and CDR2 FQNEAQ. This CDR3 comprises 19 residues.

This rearrangement joins TRBV6-5 to TRBJ2-2; D gene uncertain. Germline lookup yields CDR1 MNHEY and CDR2 SVGAGI. This CDR3 comprises 15 residues. V was shortened by 8 bases and J by 2 bases, with 15 bases between the two germline ends. For the CDR3, the DNA is TGTGCCAGCCCTAGGGCCCCAATTAACACCGGGGAGCTGTTTTTT. Its protein is CASPRAPINTGELFF.

The rearrangement links TRBV28 to TRBJ1-2; D is ambiguous. CDR3 length: 14 residues. CDR1 and CDR2 from the germline V gene are MDHEN and SYDVKM. Trimming shortened V by 3 bases and J by 3 bases, and 11 bases separated the two germline ends. In DNA, the CDR3 is TGTGCCAGCAGTTTGACGGCAGAACACTATGGCTACACCTTC. It codes for CASSLTAEHYGYTF.

This sequence joins TRBV9 and TRBJ1-1; tentatively, D is TRBD1 (6 bases). The CDR3 runs to 13 residues. V gave up 1 base and J gave up 4 bases, with 8 bases separating them. CDR1 is SGDLS and CDR2 is YYNGEE in the germline V gene. CDR3 nucleotide sequence: TGTGCCAGCAGCGTAACACAGGGCACTGAAGCTTTCTTT. This gives the protein CASSVTQGTEAFF. The whole variable domain, remainder taken from reference TRBV9 and TRBJ1-1, is DSGVTQTPKHLITATGQRVTLRCSPRSGDLSVYWYQQSLDQGLQFLIQYYNGEERAKGNILERFSAQQFPDLHSELNLSSLELGDSALYFCASSVTQGTEAFFGQGTRLTVV.

The V and J genes are TRBV10-3 and TRBJ1-5; D possibly corresponds to TRBD1 (5 bases). The V end lost 10 bases, the J end lost 5 bases, and 15 bases lay between the germline ends. CDR3 length: 13 residues. Germline CDR1 is ENHRY and CDR2 is SYGVKD. The CDR3 DNA reads as TGTGCCACGGGACCGGGGGAGTATCAGCCCCAGCATTTT. It specifies CATGPGEYQPQHF.

This CDR3 reads CASRAGNYGYTF. For the CDR3, the DNA is TGTGCCAGCAGGGCCGGTAACTATGGCTACACCTTC. This chain connects TRBV5-6 to TRBJ1-2; D is ambiguous. Trimming shortened V by 5 bases and J by 1 base, and 6 bases separated the two germline ends. Germline V CDR1 and CDR2: SGHDT, YYEEEE. The length of the CDR3 is 12 residues.

This chain connects TRBV9 to TRBJ2-1; 7 bases align to TRBD2. Germline CDR1 SGDLS, CDR2 YYNGEE. The CDR3 length is 17 residues. V gave up 0 bases and J gave up 1 base; unmatched junction bases: 7. The DNA for the CDR3 is TGTGCCAGCAGCGTAGGGGGCGGGAGTCCATCCTACAATGAGCAGTTCTTC. Translated, it gives CASSVGGGSPSYNEQFF.

This chain links TRBV7-2 with TRBJ1-1; D gene unclear. Germline V gives CDR1 SGHTA, CDR2 FQGNSA. The CDR3 extends over 14 amino acids. V was clipped by 2 bases and J by 0 bases, with 7 bases between them. The CDR3 loop reads CASSLPPMNTEAFF. Written as DNA, the CDR3 is TGTGCCAGCAGCTTACCCCCCATGAACACTGAAGCTTTCTTT. Full variable domain (rest looked up from reference TRBV7-2 and TRBJ1-1): GAGVSQSPSNKVTEKGKDVELRCDPISGHTALYWYRQSLGQGLEFLIYFQGNSAPDKSGLPSDRFSAERTGGSVSTLTIQRTQQEDSAVYLCASSLPPMNTEAFFGQGTRLTVV.

This clone was seen a single time. The chain couples TRBV19 to TRBJ2-4; D may be TRBD2 (5 bases). Germline CDR1 LNHDA, CDR2 SQIVND (reference sequence). The CDR3 consists of 14 residues. V was pared by 3 bases and J by 7 bases, with 13 bases between. The CDR3 is CASSMVEGGNIQYF. In DNA form, the CDR3 reads TGTGCCAGTAGTATGGTCGAGGGCGGGAACATTCAGTACTTC.

The chain links TRBV7-2 to TRBJ1-5; 9 bases fit TRBD1. V shed 2 bases, J shed 7 bases, and the junction held 6 bases outside the gene matches. Germline CDR1 reads SGHTA; CDR2 reads FQGNSA. The CDR3 spans 15 residues. CDR3 amino acids: CASSLLQGAEQPQHF. As DNA, the CDR3 is TGTGCCAGCAGCTTATTACAGGGGGCGGAACAGCCCCAGCATTTT.

J is TRBJ2-5 and V is TRBV5-1; 15 bases fit TRBD2. After removal of 6 bases from V and 8 bases from J, the junction contained 11 bases not matched to a gene. The CDR3 consists of 16 residues. Germline CDR1 SGHRS, CDR2 YFSETQ. CDR3 nucleotides: TGCGCCAGCACGGCCGATCGGGGACTAGCGGGGGGTACCCAGTACTTC. Translated: CASTADRGLAGGTQYF.